These 14 T cell receptor beta chains were all obtained from the same sample, sequenced in a study of blood T cell repertoires in COVID-19. Only in-frame clones appear in the TCRdb table, and some are missing; sequencing was by immunoSEQ multiplex PCR. This sample has over 300,000 clones, with 88% found just once. Source material: PBMCs or T cells enriched from blood (not recorded which). Receptor source: a woman younger than 45 with acute COVID-19.

The chain employs TRBV2 and TRBJ2-1, with TRBD1 identical over 12 bases. The CDR3 is 17 residues long. The germline V gene has CDR1 SNHLY and CDR2 FYNNEI. V trimming: 1 base; J trimming: 5 bases; junction bases outside the gene matches: 6. The CDR3 sequence is CASSEGRDRGLDNEQFF. For the CDR3, the DNA is TGTGCCAGCAGTGAAGGAAGGGACAGGGGGCTAGACAATGAGCAGTTCTTC.

A word on this clone: The same CDR3 also results from other DNA sequences found in this sample. The rearrangement links TRBV5-4 to TRBJ1-1; D is unclear. The V gene's germline CDR1 is SGHNT and CDR2 YYREEE (reference sequence). The CDR3 contains 12 residues. V lost 2 bases and J lost 5, with 7 bases in between. The CDR3 nucleotides read TGTGCCAGCAGCTTCGGAGGGACTGAAGCTTTCTTT. The encoded protein is CASSFGGTEAFF.

The rearrangement joins TRBV6-5 to TRBJ2-7; 8 positions agree with TRBD2. Per the germline V gene, CDR1 is MNHEY and CDR2 is SVGAGI. This CDR3 contains 15 residues. Trimming took 5 bases from V and 3 from J; bases not matched to a gene: 9. The DNA of the CDR3 is TGTGCCAGCAGTACCTATGATAGCGGGGTCTACGAGCAGTACTTC. Protein sequence: CASSTYDSGVYEQYF.

This chain links TRBV28 with TRBJ2-7, with D perhaps matching TRBD2 (5 bases). Germline V gene lookup returns CDR1 MDHEN and CDR2 SYDVKM. The length of the CDR3 is 13 residues. The V end lost 3 bases, the J end lost 4 bases, and 10 bases lay between the germline ends. The CDR3 coding sequence is TGTGCCAGCAGTTTGGACGGGGATTACGAGCAGTACTTC. It specifies CASSLDGDYEQYF.

This chain connects TRBV5-1 to TRBJ1-4, with 9 nucleotides matching TRBD1. CDR3 length: 15 amino acids. J was trimmed by 6 bases and V by 6 bases; bases with no gene match: 9. From germline, CDR1 is SGHRS and CDR2 YFSETQ. CDR3 in DNA: TGCGCCAGCACCCGAGGGGGGACAGGGTATGAAAAACTGTTTTTT. It encodes CASTRGGTGYEKLFF.

This chain connects TRBV30 to TRBJ2-7; 11 nucleotides agree with TRBD1. The CDR3 runs to 14 residues. V lost 0 bases, J lost 2 bases, and 0 bases stayed unmatched. Germline V gives CDR1 GTSNPN, CDR2 SVGIG (reference sequence). The DNA of the CDR3 is TGTGCCTGGAGTGTGGGACAGGGGGCCTACGAGCAGTACTTC. Translated, it gives CAWSVGQGAYEQYF.

The gene calls are TRBV11-3 and TRBJ2-2; the match to TRBD1 covers 11 bases. CDR3 length: 16 amino acids. The trim removed 5 bases at V and 4 bases at J, leaving 6 bases unmatched. Germline V gives CDR1 SGHNT, CDR2 YENEEA. CDR3 DNA sequence: TGTGCCAGCAGCCGAACGGGGACAGGGGGCACCGGGGAGCTGTTTTTT. This encodes CASSRTGTGGTGELFF. Complete variable domain (other parts from reference TRBV11-3 and TRBJ2-2): EAGVVQSPRYKIIEKKQPVAFWCNPISGHNTLYWYLQNLGQGPELLIRYENEEAVDDSQLPKDRFSAERLKGVDSTLKIQPAELGDSAVYLCASSRTGTGGTGELFFGEGSRLTVL.

This chain links TRBV2 with TRBJ2-7, with TRBD1 matching 7 bases. The CDR3 extends over 14 amino acids. Germline trimming cut 10 bases from V and 2 bases from J; bases unmatched to any gene: 11. Germline CDR1 reads SNHLY; CDR2 reads FYNNEI. This chain's CDR3 is CATTQQGNTYEQYF. CDR3 nucleotides: TGTGCCACAACTCAACAGGGGAACACCTACGAGCAGTACTTC.

V and J are TRBV19 and TRBJ2-3, with D perhaps TRBD1 (7 bases). The CDR3 length is 18 residues. Trimming took off 3 bases at V and 2 bases at J, with 21 bases between the two ends. The V gene's germline CDR1 is LNHDA and CDR2 SQIVND (reference sequence). CDR3: CASSIGLEGALSTDTQYF. In nucleotides, the CDR3 is TGTGCCAGTAGTATTGGGCTGGAGGGGGCCCTATCCACAGATACGCAGTATTTT.

The chain uses TRBV5-4 and TRBJ2-6, with TRBD2 as a possible D gene (5 bases). Germline V CDR1 and CDR2: SGHNT, YYREEE (reference sequence). V lost 0 bases to trimming and J lost 2 bases, with 12 bases between them. This CDR3 comprises 17 residues. The CDR3: CASSLGLWGAGANVLTF. The CDR3 bases are TGTGCCAGCAGCTTGGGTCTTTGGGGAGCTGGGGCCAACGTCCTGACTTTC.

The chain is built from TRBV12-3 or TRBV12-4 and TRBJ2-1; possibly TRBD2 for D (6 bases). The CDR3 is 13 residues long. Trimming took off 6 bases at V and 3 bases at J, with 9 bases between the two ends. This CDR3 reads CASSAGSYNEQFF. The CDR3 nucleotides are TGTGCCAGCAGCGCGGGGAGCTACAATGAGCAGTTCTTC.

The CDR3 region is CASSFAGTGGNEQFF. DNA of the CDR3: TGTGCCAGCAGCTTCGCCGGGACAGGGGGCAATGAGCAGTTCTTC. The rearrangement links TRBV7-6 to TRBJ2-1; 11 nucleotides match TRBD1. CDR1 is SGHVS, CDR2 FNYEAQ, per germline. CDR3 size: 15 residues. V lost 3 bases, J lost 6 bases, and 4 bases stayed unmatched.

This clone was seen a single time. The chain combines TRBV24-1 with TRBJ1-2; D gene uncertain. CDR3 length: 13 residues. Trimming took 6 bases from V and 3 from J, leaving 10 bases between them. The V gene's germline CDR1 is KGHDR and CDR2 SFDVKD. The CDR3 DNA is TGTGCCACCAGTATTGACAAAGACTATGGCTACACCTTC. It yields the protein CATSIDKDYGYTF.

The table lists this clone with a few counts. This chain uses TRBV6-2 or TRBV6-3 with TRBJ1-5; no definite D call. The CDR3 extends over 14 amino acids. CDR1 is MNHEY, CDR2 SVGEGT, per germline. Trimming shortened V by 2 bases and J by 3 bases, and 8 bases separated the two germline ends. As DNA, the CDR3 is TGTGCCAGCAGTTACGGAGCACCCAATCAGCCCCAGCATTTT. Protein: CASSYGAPNQPQHF.